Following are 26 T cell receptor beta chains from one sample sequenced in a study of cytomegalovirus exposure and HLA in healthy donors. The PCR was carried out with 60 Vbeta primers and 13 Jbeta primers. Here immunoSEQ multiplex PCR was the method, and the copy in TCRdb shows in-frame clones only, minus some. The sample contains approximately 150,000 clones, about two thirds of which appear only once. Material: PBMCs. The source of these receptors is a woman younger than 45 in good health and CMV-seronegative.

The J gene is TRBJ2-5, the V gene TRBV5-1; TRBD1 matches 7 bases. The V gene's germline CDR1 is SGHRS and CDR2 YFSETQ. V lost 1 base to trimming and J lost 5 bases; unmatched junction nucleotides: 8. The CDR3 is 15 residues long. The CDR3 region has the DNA TGCGCCAGCAGCTTGATGGGGGACAGCGTGGAGACCCAGTACTTC. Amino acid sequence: CASSLMGDSVETQYF.

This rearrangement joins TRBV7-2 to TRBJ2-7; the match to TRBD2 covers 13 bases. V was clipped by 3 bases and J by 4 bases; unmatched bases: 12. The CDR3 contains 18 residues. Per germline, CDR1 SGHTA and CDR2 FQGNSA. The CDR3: CASSFDWGLAGSSYEQYF. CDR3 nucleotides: TGTGCCAGCAGCTTCGATTGGGGACTAGCGGGGTCCTCTTACGAGCAGTACTTC. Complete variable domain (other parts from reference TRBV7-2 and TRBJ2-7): GAGVSQSPSNKVTEKGKDVELRCDPISGHTALYWYRQSLGQGLEFLIYFQGNSAPDKSGLPSDRFSAERTGGSVSTLTIQRTQQEDSAVYLCASSFDWGLAGSSYEQYFGPGTRLTVT.

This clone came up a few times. CDR3 nucleotide sequence: TGTGCCAGCTCTCGGAACAGGTACCAAGAGACCCAGTACTTC. It encodes CASSRNRYQETQYF. The chain uses TRBV18 and TRBJ2-5; a possible D gene is TRBD1 (5 bases). The CDR3 spans 14 residues. CDR1 KGHSH and CDR2 LQKENI come from the germline V gene. Trimming cost V 6 bases and J 0 bases, with 11 bases left between them.

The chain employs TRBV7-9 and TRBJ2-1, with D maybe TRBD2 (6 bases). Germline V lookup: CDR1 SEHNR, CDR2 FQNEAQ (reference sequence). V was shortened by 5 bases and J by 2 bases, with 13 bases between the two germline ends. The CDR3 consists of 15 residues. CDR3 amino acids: CASSRDSGPYNEQFF. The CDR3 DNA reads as TGTGCCAGCAGCCGGGACTCAGGACCCTACAATGAGCAGTTCTTC.

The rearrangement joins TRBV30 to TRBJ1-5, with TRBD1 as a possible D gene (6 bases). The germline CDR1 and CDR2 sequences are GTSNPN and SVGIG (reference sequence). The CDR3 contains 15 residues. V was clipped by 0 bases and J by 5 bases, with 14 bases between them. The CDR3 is CAWSVRGGVYQPQHF. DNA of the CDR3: TGTGCCTGGAGTGTACGAGGGGGGGTTTATCAGCCCCAGCATTTT.

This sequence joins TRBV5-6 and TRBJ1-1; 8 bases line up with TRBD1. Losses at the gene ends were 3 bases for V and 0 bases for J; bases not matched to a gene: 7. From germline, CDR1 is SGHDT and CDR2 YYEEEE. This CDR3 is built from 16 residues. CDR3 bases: TGTGCCAGCAGCTGGGAAGGACAGGGTCTGAACACTGAAGCTTTCTTT. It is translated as CASSWEGQGLNTEAFF.

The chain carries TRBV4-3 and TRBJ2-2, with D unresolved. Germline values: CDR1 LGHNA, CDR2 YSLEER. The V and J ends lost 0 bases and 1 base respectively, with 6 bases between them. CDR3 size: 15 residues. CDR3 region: CASSQEALNTGELFF. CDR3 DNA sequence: TGCGCCAGCAGCCAAGAAGCGCTGAACACCGGGGAGCTGTTTTTT.

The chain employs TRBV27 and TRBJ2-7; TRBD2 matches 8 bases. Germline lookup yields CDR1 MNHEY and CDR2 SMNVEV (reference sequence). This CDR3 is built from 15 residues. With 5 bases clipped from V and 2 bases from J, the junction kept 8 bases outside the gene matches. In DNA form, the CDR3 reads TGTGCCAGCAGTCCTACCGGGCGGGAGGCCTACGAGCAGTACTTC. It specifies CASSPTGREAYEQYF.

The CDR3 here is CAWSLDTGAEAFF. The CDR3 coding sequence is TGTGCCTGGAGTCTAGATACAGGAGCTGAAGCTTTCTTT. The chain links TRBV30 to TRBJ1-1, with D possibly TRBD1 on 5 matching bases. The CDR3 loop spans 13 amino acids. The V gene's germline CDR1 is GTSNPN and CDR2 SVGIG (reference sequence). Trimming removed 2 bases from V and 6 bases from J, with 13 bases in between.

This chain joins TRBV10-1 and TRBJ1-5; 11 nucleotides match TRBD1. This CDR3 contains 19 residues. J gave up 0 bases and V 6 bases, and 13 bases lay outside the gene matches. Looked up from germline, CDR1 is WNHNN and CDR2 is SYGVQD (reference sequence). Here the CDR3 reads CASSLWGQGGIYSNQPQHF. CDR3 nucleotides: TGCGCCAGCAGCCTTTGGGGACAGGGGGGAATCTATAGCAATCAGCCCCAGCATTTT.

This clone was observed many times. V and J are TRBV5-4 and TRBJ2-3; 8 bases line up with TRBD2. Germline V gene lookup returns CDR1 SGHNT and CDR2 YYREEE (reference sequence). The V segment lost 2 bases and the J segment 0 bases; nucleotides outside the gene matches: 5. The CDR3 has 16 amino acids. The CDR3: CASSFPGLGSTDTQYF. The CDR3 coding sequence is TGTGCCAGCAGCTTCCCGGGACTAGGAAGCACAGATACGCAGTATTTT.

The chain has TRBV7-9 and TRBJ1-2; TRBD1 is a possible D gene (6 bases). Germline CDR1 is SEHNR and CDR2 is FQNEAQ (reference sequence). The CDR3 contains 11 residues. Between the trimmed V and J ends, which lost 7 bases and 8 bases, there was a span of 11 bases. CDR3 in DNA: TGTGCCAGCAACAGGGTGGGAGGCTACACCTTC. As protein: CASNRVGGYTF.

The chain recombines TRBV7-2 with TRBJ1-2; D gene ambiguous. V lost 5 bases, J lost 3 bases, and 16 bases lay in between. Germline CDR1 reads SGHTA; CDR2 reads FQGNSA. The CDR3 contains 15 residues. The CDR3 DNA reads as TGTGCCAGCAGCCCGCGATACAGCTTGGACTATGGCTACACCTTC. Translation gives CASSPRYSLDYGYTF.

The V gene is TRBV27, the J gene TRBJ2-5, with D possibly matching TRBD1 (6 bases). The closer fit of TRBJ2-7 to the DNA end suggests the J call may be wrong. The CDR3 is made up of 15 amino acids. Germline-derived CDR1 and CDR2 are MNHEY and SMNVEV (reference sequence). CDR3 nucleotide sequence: TGTGCCAGCAGTTTCGGTGGGGGCGCGATGTACGAGCAGTACTTC. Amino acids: CASSFGGGAMYEQYF.

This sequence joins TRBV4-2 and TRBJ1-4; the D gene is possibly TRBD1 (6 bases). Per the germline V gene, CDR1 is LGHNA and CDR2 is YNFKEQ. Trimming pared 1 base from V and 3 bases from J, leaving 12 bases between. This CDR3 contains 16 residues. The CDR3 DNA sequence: TGTGCCAGCAGCCAAGGTGGGACACTCGCTAATGAAAAACTGTTTTTT. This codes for CASSQGGTLANEKLFF.

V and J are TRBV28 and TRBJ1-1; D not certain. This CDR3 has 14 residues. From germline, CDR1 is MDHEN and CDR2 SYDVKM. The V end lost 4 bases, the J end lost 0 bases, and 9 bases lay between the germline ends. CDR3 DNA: TGTGCCAGCAGTTCCCGCGAAATGAACACTGAAGCTTTCTTT. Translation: CASSSREMNTEAFF.

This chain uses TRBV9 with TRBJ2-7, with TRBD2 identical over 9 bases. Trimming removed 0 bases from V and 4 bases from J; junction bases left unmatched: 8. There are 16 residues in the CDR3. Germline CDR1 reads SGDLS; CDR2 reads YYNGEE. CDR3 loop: CASSVGISGSRYEQYF. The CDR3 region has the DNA TGTGCCAGCAGCGTAGGTATTAGCGGGAGTAGATACGAGCAGTACTTC.

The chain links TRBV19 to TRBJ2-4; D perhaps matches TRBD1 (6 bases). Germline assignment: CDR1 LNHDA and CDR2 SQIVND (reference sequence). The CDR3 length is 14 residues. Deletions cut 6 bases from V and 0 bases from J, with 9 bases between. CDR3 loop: CASRRTVAKNIQYF. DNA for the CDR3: TGTGCCAGTAGAAGGACAGTAGCCAAAAACATTCAGTACTTC.

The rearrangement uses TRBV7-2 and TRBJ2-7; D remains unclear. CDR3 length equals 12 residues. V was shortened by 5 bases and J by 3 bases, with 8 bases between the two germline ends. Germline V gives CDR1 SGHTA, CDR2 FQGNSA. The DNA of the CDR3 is TGTGCCAGCAGCCTCACTTACTACGAGCAGTACTTC. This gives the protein CASSLTYYEQYF. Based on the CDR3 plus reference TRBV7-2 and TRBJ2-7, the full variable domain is GAGVSQSPSNKVTEKGKDVELRCDPISGHTALYWYRQSLGQGLEFLIYFQGNSAPDKSGLPSDRFSAERTGGSVSTLTIQRTQQEDSAVYLCASSLTYYEQYFGPGTRLTVT.

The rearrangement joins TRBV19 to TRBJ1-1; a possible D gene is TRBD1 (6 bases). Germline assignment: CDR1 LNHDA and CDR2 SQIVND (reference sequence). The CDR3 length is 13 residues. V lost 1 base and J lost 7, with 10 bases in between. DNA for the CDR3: TGTGCCAGTAGTATAGGTCCAGGGGTTGAAGCTTTCTTT. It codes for CASSIGPGVEAFF.

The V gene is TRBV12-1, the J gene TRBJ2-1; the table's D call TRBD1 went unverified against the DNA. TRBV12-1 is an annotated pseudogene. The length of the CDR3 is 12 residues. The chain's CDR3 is CASSDRYDEQFF. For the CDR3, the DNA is TGTGCCAGCAGCGACAGGTACGATGAGCAGTTCTTC.

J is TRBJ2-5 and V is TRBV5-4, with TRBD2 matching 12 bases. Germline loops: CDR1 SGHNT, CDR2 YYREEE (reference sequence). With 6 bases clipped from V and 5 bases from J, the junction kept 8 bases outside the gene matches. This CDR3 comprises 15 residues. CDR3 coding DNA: TGTGCCAGCAAACTAGCGGGAGGTACCGGGGAGACCCAGTACTTC. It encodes CASKLAGGTGETQYF.

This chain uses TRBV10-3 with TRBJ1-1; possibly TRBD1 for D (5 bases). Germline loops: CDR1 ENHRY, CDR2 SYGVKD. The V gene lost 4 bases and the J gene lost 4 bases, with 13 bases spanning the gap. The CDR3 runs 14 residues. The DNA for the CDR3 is TGTGCCATCAGTGTGGCAGGGCGAGGCACTGAAGCTTTCTTT. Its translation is CAISVAGRGTEAFF.

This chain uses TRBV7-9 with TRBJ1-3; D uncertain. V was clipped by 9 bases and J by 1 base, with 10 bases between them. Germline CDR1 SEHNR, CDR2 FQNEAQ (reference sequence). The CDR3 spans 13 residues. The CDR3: CASRAGSGNTIYF. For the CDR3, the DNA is TGTGCCAGTCGCGCGGGGTCTGGAAACACCATATATTTT.

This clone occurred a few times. The CDR3 spells CASSKTDNSNQPQHF. The DNA for the CDR3 is TGTGCCAGCAGTAAGACAGATAATAGCAATCAGCCCCAGCATTTT. This chain connects TRBV6-6 to TRBJ1-5, with a tentative D call TRBD1 (5 bases). The CDR3 runs 15 residues. Per the germline V gene, CDR1 is MNHNY and CDR2 is SVGAGI (reference sequence). Trimming removed 5 bases at V and 0 bases at J, with 11 bases between.

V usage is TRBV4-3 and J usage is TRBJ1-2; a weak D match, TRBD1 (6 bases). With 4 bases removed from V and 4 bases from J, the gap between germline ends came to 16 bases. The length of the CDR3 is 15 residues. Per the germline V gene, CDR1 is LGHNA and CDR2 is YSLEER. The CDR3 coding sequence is TGCGCCAGCAGCCCCACCCCAGGGGTCTCCTATGGCTACACCTTC. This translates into CASSPTPGVSYGYTF.